This T cell receptor beta chain was documented in a study of blood T cell repertoires in COVID-19. Turning to the study itself: From T cells, B-cell-depleted T cells, or PBMCs came the material, which was cDNA or gDNA.

Trimming at V came to 3 bases and at J to 2 bases, leaving 8 bases not matched to a gene. CDR1 is DFQATT and CDR2 is SNEGSKA in the germline V gene (reference sequence). This CDR3 is built from 15 residues. The assay was immunoSEQ multiplex PCR, and TCRdb's table has in-frame clones only and misses some. The profile covers approximately 160,000 clones, with around 81% appearing a single time and 9.5% to 11% taken by the ten largest. The V and J genes are TRBV20-1 and TRBJ2-3, with 7 bases identical to TRBD2. The sequence derives from a man aged 55-75 years with active or convalescent COVID-19. Source material: peripheral blood. The CDR3 bases are TGCAGTGCTAGTGCGGCTAGCGGTTTCACAGATACGCAGTATTTT. Translated: CSASAASGFTDTQYF.